The 30 T cell receptor beta chains below come from one sample, sequenced in a study of T-cell reconstitution after alpha-beta-depleted transplantation in children. The authors prepared the TCRbeta library with unique molecular identifiers. MiXCR, run by TCRdb on the PCR reads, gives a single entry per CDR3 protein. The top ten hold about 5% of the sample, which has approximately 400,000 distinct CDR3 sequences, 11% seen once. The starting material was PBMCs from the stem cell graft donor, obtained from the stem cell graft. Receptor source: a human donor who donated a stem cell graft to a child with acute myeloid leukemia.

The V gene is TRBV4-1, the J gene TRBJ2-7; D may correspond to TRBD1 or TRBD2 (5 bases each). The germline CDR1 and CDR2 sequences are MGHRA and YSYEKL. Trimming stripped 3 bases from V and 5 bases from J, with 11 bases between. The CDR3 has 13 residues. Here the CDR3 reads CASSQEMGDEQYF. The CDR3 DNA reads TGCGCCAGCAGCCAGGAAATGGGGGACGAGCAGTACTTC.

The table lists this clonotype with a few counts. The CDR3 nucleotides are TGTGCCAGCAGCCCTCTGGGGGACAATGAGCAGTTCTTC. It is translated as CASSPLGDNEQFF. The genes are TRBV27 and TRBJ2-1; TRBD1 or TRBD2 may be the D gene (5 bases each). There are 13 residues in the CDR3. Germline loops: CDR1 MNHEY, CDR2 SMNVEV (reference sequence). Trimming took off 6 bases at V and 5 bases at J, with 11 bases between the two ends.

The chain uses TRBV12-3 or TRBV12-4 and TRBJ2-7, with 7 bases aligning to TRBD2. This CDR3 is built from 13 residues. V shed 8 bases and J 6 bases; nucleotides not matched to a gene: 10. CDR3 region: CASSSGGGVEQYF. In nucleotides, the CDR3 is TGTGCCAGCTCCTCGGGGGGAGGCGTCGAGCAGTACTTC.

J is TRBJ2-1 and V is TRBV6-1; 11 bases match TRBD2. The J segment lost 5 bases and the V segment lost 5 bases, leaving 8 bases of the junction unmatched. The CDR3 loop spans 16 amino acids. Germline V gene data show CDR1 as MNHNS and CDR2 as SASEGT. The CDR3: CASSPYSGGEDNEQFF. CDR3 nucleotide sequence: TGTGCCAGCAGTCCATATAGCGGGGGGGAAGACAATGAGCAGTTCTTC.

At least ten counts were recorded for this clonotype. The V and J genes are TRBV27 and TRBJ2-1, with TRBD1 as a possible D gene (5 bases). V was clipped by 5 bases and J by 2 bases, with 10 bases between them. The CDR3 spans 14 residues. CDR1 is MNHEY and CDR2 is SMNVEV in the germline V gene (reference sequence). The CDR3 spells CASSPLTAYNEQFF. In nucleotides, the CDR3 is TGTGCCAGCAGTCCCTTGACAGCCTACAATGAGCAGTTCTTC.

The chain links TRBV5-1 to TRBJ2-5; TRBD2 matches 14 bases. Germline CDR1 reads SGHRS; CDR2 reads YFSETQ. The V and J ends lost 0 bases and 5 bases, in that order; junction bases with no gene match: 6. This CDR3 is 17 amino acids long. CDR3: CASSLAGTSGSKETQYF. CDR3 DNA: TGCGCCAGCAGCTTGGCAGGGACTAGCGGGAGTAAGGAGACCCAGTACTTC.

The chain couples TRBV12-3 or TRBV12-4 to TRBJ1-5, with D tentatively TRBD1 (5 bases). The CDR3 loop spans 17 amino acids. The germline V and J ends were trimmed by 4 bases and 2 bases, with 18 bases remaining between them. CDR3 region: CASSSRFGGGGNQPQHF. CDR3 nucleotide sequence: TGTGCCAGCAGTTCCAGGTTTGGGGGAGGTGGCAATCAGCCCCAGCATTTT.

The chain combines TRBV29-1 with TRBJ2-3, with 12 bases matching TRBD1. The germline gives CDR1 SQVTM, CDR2 ANQGSEA. V was pared by 2 bases and J by 5 bases, with 11 bases of the junction left unmatched. The CDR3 is 17 amino acids. The CDR3 protein is CSVELGDRGLVGDTQYF. In DNA, the CDR3 is TGCAGCGTTGAATTAGGGGACAGGGGGCTTGTCGGAGATACGCAGTATTTT.

This clonotype turned up a few times. The J gene is TRBJ2-7, the V gene TRBV10-3; 7 nucleotides line up with TRBD1. In germline, CDR1 is ENHRY, CDR2 SYGVKD. There are 11 residues in the CDR3. V gave up 8 bases and J gave up 2 bases; unmatched junction bases: 0. The CDR3 region is CAIGTAYEQYF. CDR3 nucleotides: TGTGCCATCGGGACAGCCTACGAGCAGTACTTC.

The gene calls are TRBV7-2 and TRBJ2-7, with D possibly matching TRBD2 (6 bases). The CDR3 consists of 14 residues. Germline V CDR1 and CDR2: SGHTA, FQGNSA. The V end was cut by 0 bases, the J end by 7 bases, with 13 bases between. CDR3 DNA: TGTGCCAGCAGCTTAGCGTCGGGAGTGGGGGAGCAGTACTTC. Translation: CASSLASGVGEQYF.

This clonotype has just a few counts. J is TRBJ2-3 and V is TRBV7-2; 7 bases map to TRBD1. This CDR3 region has 15 residues. Losses at the gene ends were 1 base for V and 5 bases for J; bases not matched to a gene: 6. In germline, CDR1 is SGHTA, CDR2 FQGNSA. The CDR3 nucleotides are TGTGCCAGCAGCTTAGAACAGGGGTTAGGAGATACGCAGTATTTT. Its translation: CASSLEQGLGDTQYF.

This clonotype was recorded a few times. The rearrangement links TRBV5-1 to TRBJ1-4; a possible D gene is TRBD1 (5 bases). V lost 4 bases, J lost 5 bases, and 9 bases lay in between. This CDR3 spans 13 amino acids. Germline lookup yields CDR1 SGHRS and CDR2 YFSETQ. The CDR3 DNA sequence: TGCGCCAGCAGCCGGGACCCCAATGAAAAACTGTTTTTT. This encodes CASSRDPNEKLFF.

This clonotype showed up just a few times. The V call is TRBV10-3, the J call TRBJ2-7, with a possible D match to TRBD1 (6 bases). V gave up 5 bases and J gave up 7 bases, with 9 bases separating them. This CDR3 contains 11 residues. Looked up from germline, CDR1 is ENHRY and CDR2 is SYGVKD. The CDR3 bases are TGTGCCATCAGTACAGGGATTGAGCAGTACGTC. Amino acid sequence: CAISTGIEQYV.

This clonotype was counted a few times. The CDR3 loop is CASGEVWTGATDTQYF. CDR3 in DNA: TGTGCCAGTGGGGAGGTTTGGACAGGGGCCACAGATACGCAGTATTTT. The chain uses TRBV12-3 or TRBV12-4 and TRBJ2-3; 9 bases line up with TRBD1. With V trimmed by 9 bases and J by 2 bases, 12 bases remained unmatched. The CDR3 length is 16 residues.

This clonotype occurred a few times. This chain connects TRBV5-5 to TRBJ2-2, with 8 bases matching TRBD2. V lost 2 bases and J lost 0; bases outside the gene matches: 3. From germline, CDR1 is SGHKS and CDR2 YYEKEE (reference sequence). The CDR3 runs to 16 residues. CDR3 bases: TGTGCCAGCAGCTTCGGCGGGGGGACGAACACCGGGGAGCTGTTTTTT. Translation: CASSFGGGTNTGELFF. Based on the CDR3 plus reference TRBV5-5 and TRBJ2-2, the full variable domain is DAGVTQSPTHLIKTRGQQVTLRCSPISGHKSVSWYQQVLGQGPQFIFQYYEKEERGRGNFPDRFSARQFPNYSSELNVNALLLGDSALYLCASSFGGGTNTGELFFGEGSRLTVL.

This clonotype has just a few counts. The rearrangement links TRBV18 to TRBJ2-7; D may be TRBD1 (5 bases). This CDR3 has 13 amino acids. Germline CDR1 KGHSH, CDR2 LQKENI. V was trimmed by 4 bases and J by 3 bases, leaving 10 bases between them. CDR3 loop: CASSRQSLYEQYF. CDR3 in DNA: TGTGCCAGCTCACGACAGTCCCTCTACGAGCAGTACTTC.

The J gene is TRBJ2-7, the V gene TRBV20-1, with TRBD2 matching 11 bases. This CDR3 has 14 residues. V lost 6 bases and J lost 5; bases outside the gene matches: 9. The germline CDR1 and CDR2 sequences are DFQATT and SNEGSKA (reference sequence). CDR3 DNA: TGCAGTGCGACCCCGGGACTAGCGGCCGACGAGCAGTACTTC. Protein sequence: CSATPGLAADEQYF.

This clonotype was seen more than once but under ten times. This chain uses TRBV10-2 with TRBJ2-3, with D uncertain. The CDR3 runs 15 residues. Germline CDR1 is WSHSY and CDR2 is SAAADI. V was trimmed by 4 bases and J by 2 bases, leaving 13 bases between them. The CDR3 loop is CASSANSRYTDTQYF. CDR3 DNA: TGCGCCAGCAGTGCTAATAGCCGATACACAGATACGCAGTATTTT.

V gene TRBV7-8 combines with J gene TRBJ2-7; 7 bases match TRBD2. Trimming cost V 5 bases and J 2 bases; bases outside gene matches: 3. CDR3 length: 13 amino acids. CDR1 and CDR2 (germline): SGHVS, FQNEAQ. The CDR3 sequence: CASSPAGTYEQYF. The CDR3 nucleotides are TGTGCCAGCAGCCCAGCGGGAACCTACGAGCAGTACTTC.

The chain combines TRBV7-2 with TRBJ2-1; perhaps D is TRBD1 or TRBD2 (5 bases each). Trimming left V 1 base short and J 13 bases short, with 14 bases between. The CDR3 runs 13 residues. The germline gives CDR1 SGHTA, CDR2 FQGNSA. In DNA, the CDR3 is TGTGCCAGCAGCTTAGTTGCAGGGAGAGACCAGTTCTTC. Translation gives CASSLVAGRDQFF.

This chain joins TRBV11-2 and TRBJ2-7; D might be TRBD2 (5 bases). CDR1 is SGHAT, CDR2 FQNNGV, per germline. Trimming left V 1 base short and J 6 bases short, with 10 bases between. This CDR3 region has 13 residues. This CDR3 is CASSLAPGFEQYV. The CDR3 DNA sequence: TGTGCCAGCAGCTTAGCTCCGGGGTTCGAGCAGTACGTC.

The V and J genes are TRBV12-3 or TRBV12-4 and TRBJ1-5; possibly TRBD1 for D (5 bases). The CDR3 length is 16 residues. Trimming cost V 6 bases and J 0 bases, with 15 bases left between them. CDR3 sequence: CASSNRDSHSNQPQHF. CDR3 bases: TGTGCCAGCAGCAACCGTGACAGCCATAGCAATCAGCCCCAGCATTTT.

By sample share, this clonotype is medium-sized (0.01 to 0.1%). The chain couples TRBV4-2 to TRBJ2-3; D is undetermined. Trimming took off 0 bases at V and 3 bases at J, with 13 bases between the two ends. The CDR3 is 16 amino acids. Germline V gene lookup returns CDR1 LGHNA and CDR2 YNFKEQ. CDR3 sequence reads: CASSQEGPPRTDTQYF. CDR3 nucleotide sequence: TGTGCCAGCAGCCAAGAGGGCCCTCCCAGAACAGATACGCAGTATTTT.

This clonotype was seen only a few times. This chain links TRBV9 with TRBJ2-1, with a weak D call TRBD2 (6 bases). The CDR3 consists of 16 residues. Germline assignment: CDR1 SGDLS and CDR2 YYNGEE. Trimming took 1 base from V and 1 from J, leaving 12 bases between them. The chain's CDR3 is CASSVSGVVSYNEQFF. The CDR3 nucleotides read TGTGCCAGCAGCGTATCGGGGGTCGTGTCCTACAATGAGCAGTTCTTC.

At least ten counts were recorded for this clonotype. The chain links TRBV29-1 to TRBJ2-5; D ambiguous. Germline V gene lookup returns CDR1 SQVTM and CDR2 ANQGSEA. CDR3 size: 13 residues. The V end lost 1 base, the J end lost 5 bases, and 11 bases lay between the germline ends. CDR3 in DNA: TGCAGCGTTGAAGTAGGCGGTGGGGAGACCCAGTACTTC. Translation gives CSVEVGGGETQYF.

The V and J genes are TRBV7-2 and TRBJ1-4, with D unresolved. Trimming took off 3 bases at V and 0 bases at J, with 8 bases between the two ends. The CDR3 runs 15 residues. Per germline, CDR1 SGHTA and CDR2 FQGNSA. The CDR3 DNA reads as TGTGCCAGCAGCTTCCGGGCAGCAACTAATGAAAAACTGTTTTTT. Translated: CASSFRAATNEKLFF.

The chain joins TRBV29-1 to TRBJ1-3, with D unresolved. This CDR3 is built from 16 residues. Trimming took 4 bases from V and 1 from J, leaving 17 bases between them. Per the germline V gene, CDR1 is SQVTM and CDR2 is ANQGSEA. CDR3 in amino acids: CSVVGGFEESGNTIYF. CDR3 nucleotide sequence: TGCAGCGTTGTGGGTGGGTTCGAGGAATCTGGAAACACCATATATTTT.

J is TRBJ1-5 and V is TRBV20-1; no reliable D call. CDR3 length: 16 residues. Per germline, CDR1 DFQATT and CDR2 SNEGSKA (reference sequence). Deletions cut 3 bases from V and 0 bases from J, with 15 bases between. This CDR3 reads CSASRDAQGSNQPQHF. The CDR3 region has the DNA TGCAGTGCTAGTCGTGATGCCCAAGGTAGCAATCAGCCCCAGCATTTT.

This clonotype was seen a few times. V and J are TRBV5-8 and TRBJ1-6, with D possibly matching TRBD1 (6 bases). Germline V gives CDR1 SGHTS, CDR2 YDEGEE. The V and J ends lost 1 base and 7 bases respectively, with 12 bases between them. The CDR3 is 15 amino acids. DNA of the CDR3: TGTGCCAGCAGCTTGTGGGGGGCATGGAATTCACCCCTCCACTTT. Its translation is CASSLWGAWNSPLHF.

The V gene is TRBV11-2, the J gene TRBJ1-2; 8 nucleotides align to TRBD1. The CDR3 sequence is 17 residues long. The germline CDR1 and CDR2 sequences are SGHAT and FQNNGV. The junction had 8 bases not matched to a gene; V was cut back by 0 bases and J by 2 bases. CDR3 residues: CASSLDTLRTGNYGYTF. The CDR3 nucleotides read TGTGCCAGCAGCTTAGATACTTTGAGGACAGGGAACTATGGCTACACCTTC.